These 17 T cell receptor beta chains originate from one sample sequenced in a study of regulatory T cells in long-lasting Graves disease. As to time point: persistent/refractory GD, antithyroid drugs over 5 years with positive TRAb. Isolated PBMC RNA provided the starting material for the TCR library. Arm-PCR with iRepertoire HTBI primers amplified the CDR3 regions for these TCR beta libraries. TCRdb re-called the multiplex PCR reads through MiXCR, storing one row per CDR3 protein. The table lists 650,000 to 850,000 distinct CDR3 sequences, around 30% of them singletons. The sample in question was peripheral blood mononuclear cells (PBMCs), obtained when the disease was refractory, from a patient treated with antithyroid drugs. The receptors stem from a female donor with Graves disease.

This chain uses TRBV5-1 with TRBJ2-2; D not resolved. V was trimmed by 4 bases and J by 2 bases, leaving 12 bases between them. The CDR3 covers 15 residues. Germline CDR1 SGHRS, CDR2 YFSETQ. The DNA of the CDR3 is TGCGCCAGCAGCAACCCACCCGGAAACACCGGGGAGCTGTTTTTT. Protein product: CASSNPPGNTGELFF.

This clonotype was observed once. This CDR3 is CAWSLGLASETQYF. In nucleotides, the CDR3 is TGTGCCTGGAGTCTCGGACTAGCATCGGAGACCCAGTACTTC. The chain recombines TRBV30 with TRBJ2-5; 8 bases are a match to TRBD2. Per the germline V gene, CDR1 is GTSNPN and CDR2 is SVGIG (reference sequence). The V gene end was trimmed by 2 bases and the J gene end by 5 bases; junction bases not matched to a gene: 7. The CDR3 has 14 amino acids.

This clonotype was counted a few times. CDR3 in amino acids: CASIQGGVTEAFF. Here the CDR3 DNA reads TGTGCCAGCATACAGGGTGGGGTCACTGAAGCTTTCTTT. This chain links TRBV6-1 with TRBJ1-1; the D gene is possibly TRBD1 (6 bases). Germline CDR1 MNHNS, CDR2 SASEGT. The germline V and J ends were trimmed by 7 bases and 4 bases, with 13 bases remaining between them. The CDR3 contains 13 residues.

DNA for the CDR3: TGCAGTGCTGAACCGGGACTAGCGGGAGAGTCTGGCGAGCAGTACTTC. Its translation is CSAEPGLAGESGEQYF. J is TRBJ2-7 and V is TRBV20-1; 14 bases agree with TRBD2. Unmatched junction bases numbered 12, after V lost 5 bases and J lost 6 bases. The V gene's germline CDR1 is DFQATT and CDR2 SNEGSKA (reference sequence). The CDR3 runs to 16 residues.

The table lists this clonotype with a few counts. The chain has TRBV2 and TRBJ2-2, with 11 bases aligning to TRBD1. The CDR3 loop spans 14 amino acids. V was clipped by 6 bases and J by 9 bases; unmatched bases: 6. Germline V CDR1 and CDR2: SNHLY, FYNNEI. The CDR3 region is CASSQGQGARELFF. Here the CDR3 DNA reads TGTGCCAGCAGCCAAGGACAGGGGGCCCGGGAGCTGTTTTTT.

The chain is built from TRBV18 and TRBJ1-5, with unresolved D. The germline V gene encodes CDR1 KGHSH and CDR2 LQKENI. Trimming pared 2 bases from V and 0 bases from J, leaving 5 bases between. CDR3 length: 14 amino acids. This CDR3 reads CASSPSPSNQPQHF. The DNA for the CDR3 is TGTGCCAGCTCACCATCTCCTAGCAATCAGCCCCAGCATTTT.

This clonotype was counted many times. The chain recombines TRBV12-3 or TRBV12-4 with TRBJ2-7; 9 bases agree with TRBD1. The CDR3 sequence is 14 residues long. With V trimmed by 4 bases and J by 1 base, 2 bases remained unmatched. Here the CDR3 reads CASSYGTGSYEQYF. As DNA, the CDR3 is TGTGCCAGCAGTTACGGGACAGGGTCCTACGAGCAGTACTTC.

This clonotype occurred a few times. The rearrangement links TRBV29-1 to TRBJ1-2; TRBD1 matches at 9 bases. Germline V gene data show CDR1 as SQVTM and CDR2 as ANQGSEA. This CDR3 spans 15 amino acids. Trimming at V came to 3 bases and at J to 3 bases, leaving 8 bases not matched to a gene. CDR3 in amino acids: CSVEVFGQGYYGYTF. The CDR3 coding sequence is TGCAGCGTTGAGGTATTTGGACAGGGGTACTATGGCTACACCTTC.

The rearrangement links TRBV6-2 or TRBV6-3 to TRBJ1-1; D is ambiguous. The length of the CDR3 is 14 residues. Looked up from germline, CDR1 is MNHEY and CDR2 is SVGEGT. The V and J ends lost 7 bases and 4 bases respectively, with 16 bases between them. Here the CDR3 DNA reads TGTGCCAGCAACCAAATAAGCTTACGCACTGAAGCTTTCTTT. It is translated as CASNQISLRTEAFF.

A few counts support this clonotype. V gene TRBV5-1 combines with J gene TRBJ2-7; no reliable D call. From germline, CDR1 is SGHRS and CDR2 YFSETQ. The CDR3 covers 12 residues. V was cut by 0 bases and J by 7 bases, with 8 bases left in between. As DNA, the CDR3 is TGCGCCAGCAGCTTGGGAGGTTGGGAGCAGTACTTC. It encodes CASSLGGWEQYF. Combining the CDR3 with reference TRBV5-1 and TRBJ2-7 gives the whole variable domain KAGVTQTPRYLIKTRGQQVTLSCSPISGHRSVSWYQQTPGQGLQFLFEYFSETQRNKGNFPGRFSGRQFSNSRSEMNVSTLELGDSALYLCASSLGGWEQYFGPGTRLTVT.

This clonotype was detected ten times or more. The chain carries TRBV20-1 and TRBJ2-5; 7 bases line up with TRBD2. This CDR3 spans 15 amino acids. Per germline, CDR1 DFQATT and CDR2 SNEGSKA (reference sequence). V lost 0 bases, J lost 2 bases, and 6 bases stayed unmatched. CDR3 sequence (DNA): TGCAGTGCTAGAGATCCCCTAGCGGTACAAGAGACCCAGTACTTC. Translation gives CSARDPLAVQETQYF.

The chain employs TRBV5-1 and TRBJ1-4, with TRBD1 matching over 7 bases. The CDR3 runs 17 residues. Germline lookup yields CDR1 SGHRS and CDR2 YFSETQ. With 7 bases clipped from V and 1 base from J, the junction kept 13 bases outside the gene matches. As DNA, the CDR3 is TGCGCCAGCTCCTCCGGGTTTCCAGGGGGAACTAATGAAAAACTGTTTTTT. Its protein product is CASSSGFPGGTNEKLFF. Combining the CDR3 with reference TRBV5-1 and TRBJ1-4 gives the whole variable domain KAGVTQTPRYLIKTRGQQVTLSCSPISGHRSVSWYQQTPGQGLQFLFEYFSETQRNKGNFPGRFSGRQFSNSRSEMNVSTLELGDSALYLCASSSGFPGGTNEKLFFGSGTQLSVL.

This clonotype appeared a few times. This chain uses TRBV20-1 with TRBJ2-5; 9 bases fit TRBD2. This CDR3 comprises 14 residues. The germline CDR1 and CDR2 sequences are DFQATT and SNEGSKA (reference sequence). V trimming: 3 bases; J trimming: 5 bases; junction bases outside the gene matches: 7. The CDR3 DNA is TGCAGTGCTAGGTTACCGAGCGGGAGGGAGACCCAGTACTTC. Protein: CSARLPSGRETQYF.

The genes are TRBV19 and TRBJ1-2; D is uncertain. This CDR3 spans 13 amino acids. CDR1 and CDR2 from the germline V gene are LNHDA and SQIVND (reference sequence). V lost 4 bases to trimming and J lost 4 bases, with 10 bases between them. The CDR3 sequence is CASSNPARYGYTF. CDR3 coding DNA: TGTGCCAGTAGTAATCCGGCTCGCTATGGCTACACCTTC. Using reference TRBV19 and TRBJ1-2 for the parts outside the CDR3, the full variable domain is DGGITQSPKYLFRKEGQNVTLSCEQNLNHDAMYWYRQDPGQGLRLIYYSQIVNDFQKGDIAEGYSVSREKKESFPLTVTSAQKNPTAFYLCASSNPARYGYTFGSGTRLTVV.

This clonotype was seen only a few times. The gene calls are TRBV14 and TRBJ2-7, with D uncertain. The CDR3 is 12 residues long. Germline V gene lookup returns CDR1 SGHDN and CDR2 FVKESK. V lost 1 base and J 2 bases, leaving 3 bases between the germline ends. The CDR3 DNA reads as TGTGCCAGCAGCCAAGTCACCTACGAGCAGTACTTC. As protein: CASSQVTYEQYF.

The chain employs TRBV11-3 and TRBJ1-6; D remains ambiguous. There are 15 residues in the CDR3. Germline V gene data show CDR1 as SGHNT and CDR2 as YENEEA. V lost 5 bases and J 8 bases, leaving 16 bases between the germline ends. The CDR3 sequence is CASSHGSPEDSPLHF. DNA of the CDR3: TGTGCCAGCAGCCATGGGAGTCCAGAGGATTCACCCCTCCACTTT.

Turning to this clonotype: No DNA is shown, since the ends of the CDR3 on it are uncertain; the CDR3 is the one TCRdb lists. The CDR3 region is CASSFYICSARSTSAEETQYF. V gene TRBV7-9 combines with J gene TRBJ2-5; the tabulated D call, TRBD2, remains unverified against the DNA. CDR1 and CDR2 (germline): SEHNR, FQNEAQ (reference sequence). A total of 21 residues make up the CDR3, ends included.